In this sample, the clone carrying this T cell receptor beta chain turned up a few times. Its specificity is unknown. TCRdb re-analysed the reads in MiXCR, keeping a single row per CDR3 protein. The repertoire holds approximately 320,000 distinct CDR3 sequences, with over 7.5% as singletons. This specimen comes from a study of T cell repertoires in cytomegalovirus infection. Across the whole study: Evidence of both CMV infection and a matching HLA type came from public TCR beta signatures. Study results and caveats: The response measured ex vivo was dominated by TCR beta clonotypes (HLA-C-restricted and CMV-specific). CMV carriers with the relevant HLA were identified by cumulative public TCR beta family frequency.

The V end was cut by 7 bases, the J end by 4 bases, with 10 bases between. This CDR3 contains 11 residues. Germline lookup yields CDR1 DFQATT and CDR2 SNEGSKA (reference sequence). This chain joins TRBV20-1 and TRBJ1-1; D is possibly TRBD1 (5 bases). Sequencing was done on a sample of PBMCs. This TCR derives from a human donor in good health (CMV status not recorded). Some clones in this sample may be carry-over from other donors' samples. In nucleotides, the CDR3 is TGCAGTGGAAATGGGGGCACTGAAGCTTTCTTT. Residues: CSGNGGTEAFF.